The 21 T cell receptor beta chains below come from one sample, sequenced in a study of T cells in women clearing cervical HPV infection (dated by TCRdb to between 2017 and 2018). The library was made by the immunoSEQ multiplex PCR assay. TCRdb carries this immuneACCESS record with in-frame sequences only. Its versions omit some clonotypes, under half of them owing to an unresolved V gene in the studies checked, with the rest unexplained. This sample's records show approximately 35,000 clones. Clones ranked in the top ten supply 1.5% to 2% of the sample. The specimen sequenced was blood buffy coat. Receptor source: a woman aged 18 to 75 with a cervical HPV16 infection that either progressed to CIN3+ or cleared (not recorded which).

Worth noting for this clone: The read terminates 3 residues before the CDR3 end, so the remaining end is supplied by the germline J gene. This chain connects TRBV7-9 to TRBJ1-2; D possibly corresponds to TRBD1 (5 bases). Germline CDR1 and CDR2: SEHNR and FQNEAQ (reference sequence). There are 15 residues in the CDR3. The sequenced CDR3 bases are TGTGCCAGCAGATCCCGACTAGCGGGGACCTACGAC. Its translation: CASRSRLAGTYD. In full, the CDR3 is CASRSRLAGTYDYTF.

As for this clone: With the read ending 3 residues before the CDR3 end, the germline J gene is used to fill in that end. The V and J genes are TRBV19 and TRBJ2-6; D possibly corresponds to TRBD1 (5 bases). The germline V and J ends were trimmed by 4 bases and 0 bases, with 10 bases remaining between them. The CDR3 loop spans 16 amino acids. Germline values: CDR1 LNHDA, CDR2 SQIVND (reference sequence). CDR3 region: CASSSQGLSGANVLTF. CDR3 DNA (partial): TGTGCCAGTAGTAGTCAGGGTCTCTCTGGGGCCAACGTC.

Notes on this clone: The read stops 3 residues short of the end of the CDR3; the missing end is completed from the germline J gene. This sequence joins TRBV18 and TRBJ2-2; 7 positions agree with TRBD1. Germline V gene lookup returns CDR1 KGHSH and CDR2 LQKENI. The CDR3 consists of 15 residues. With V trimmed by 2 bases and J by 8 bases, 8 bases remained unmatched. This CDR3 is CASSPMTGKMGELFF. The covered CDR3 bases are TGTGCCAGCTCACCAATGACAGGGAAGATGGGGGAG.

Details on this clone: The read terminates 3 residues before the CDR3 end, so the remaining end is supplied by the germline J gene. The chain uses TRBV24-1 and TRBJ2-1; 11 nucleotides agree with TRBD2. CDR1 is KGHDR and CDR2 is SFDVKD in the germline V gene. The CDR3 loop spans 15 amino acids. The ends lost 3 bases at V and 6 bases at J; junction bases unmatched: 3. The CDR3 loop reads CATSDPTSGSNEQFF. Partial CDR3 DNA: TGTGCCACCAGTGATCCCACTAGCGGGAGCAATGAG.

Points on this clone: The read terminates 3 residues before the CDR3 end, so the remaining end is supplied by the germline J gene. V gene TRBV29-1 combines with J gene TRBJ1-1, with TRBD1 matching 7 bases. V was pared by 6 bases and J by 0 bases, with 4 bases of the junction left unmatched. CDR3 length equals 13 residues. CDR1 and CDR2 from the germline V gene are SQVTM and ANQGSEA. CDR3 amino acids: CSVQTGLNTEAFF. Incomplete CDR3 DNA: TGCAGCGTCCAGACAGGGTTGAACACTGAA.

As for this clone: Read sequence stops 3 residues before the CDR3 end, and the germline J gene provides the missing end. V usage is TRBV28 and J usage is TRBJ2-3; possible D gene TRBD2, 5 bases. The germline V and J ends were trimmed by 7 bases and 4 bases, with 12 bases remaining between them. Germline V gene sequence: CDR1 MDHEN, CDR2 SYDVKM. CDR3 length equals 13 residues. CDR3 DNA (partial): TGTGCCAGCATGAGACTATACTCAGATACG. Protein product: CASMRLYSDT. The entire CDR3 protein reads CASMRLYSDTQYF. The entire variable domain, with the rest obtained from reference TRBV28 and TRBJ2-3, is as follows: DVKVTQSSRYLVKRTGEKVFLECVQDMDHENMFWYRQDPGLGLRLIYFSYDVKMKEKGDIPEGYSVSREKKERFSLILESASTNQTSMYLCASMRLYSDTQYFGPGTRLTVL.

With regard to this clone: The sequence runs out 3 residues before the end of the CDR3; the remainder is reconstructed from the germline J gene. The chain joins TRBV18 to TRBJ2-3, with D possibly matching TRBD1 (6 bases). The CDR3 length is 14 residues. CDR1 is KGHSH and CDR2 is LQKENI in the germline V gene. CDR3 bases read: TGTGCCAGCTCATTTTATCGGGACAATCAGCCG. Translating it yields CASSFYRDNQP. The full CDR3 protein is CASSFYRDNQPQYF.

About this clone: The missing CDR3 end, 3 residues past where the read stops, is filled in from the germline J gene. Other DNA sequences from this sample encode an identical CDR3 as well. The rearrangement links TRBV5-1 to TRBJ1-3; D not resolved. V shed 5 bases and J shed 2 bases, with 8 bases lying between them. The V gene's germline CDR1 is SGHRS and CDR2 YFSETQ. CDR3 length: 13 residues. CDR3 DNA, as far as it was read: TGCGCCAGCAGACCAGAGACTGGAAACACC. Translation: CASRPETGNT. The full CDR3 protein is CASRPETGNTIYF.

CDR3 sequence reads: CASSSRVLETQYF. The sequenced part of the CDR3 DNA is TGTGCCAGCAGCTCCAGGGTTTTGGAGACC. This rearrangement joins TRBV5-6 to TRBJ2-5; maybe TRBD1 (5 bases). The read finishes 3 residues shy of the CDR3 end, and the germline J gene is used to complete it. Per germline, CDR1 SGHDT and CDR2 YYEEEE. This CDR3 is 13 amino acids long. Trimming shortened V by 3 bases and J by 5 bases, and 11 bases separated the two germline ends. The variable domain in full, with the rest retrieved from reference TRBV5-6 and TRBJ2-5, is DAGVTQSPTHLIKTRGQQVTLRCSPKSGHDTVSWYQQALGQGPQFIFQYYEEEERQRGNFPDRFSGHQFPNYSSELNVNALLLGDSALYLCASSSRVLETQYFGPGTRLLVL.

A word on this clone: The CDR3 goes on 3 residues after the read ends, and that part is filled in from the germline J gene. V usage is TRBV18 and J usage is TRBJ1-2, with a possible D match to TRBD1 (5 bases). The CDR3 is 16 amino acids. Germline CDR1 KGHSH, CDR2 LQKENI. Partial CDR3 DNA: TGTGCCAGCTCATCGGGACCGGGGGGATTCACAGATACC. This gives the protein CASSSGPGGFTDT. The full CDR3 protein is CASSSGPGGFTDTYTF.

Considering frequency, this clone is medium-sized. The read is 3 residues too short to cover the CDR3 end, so that end is filled in from the germline J gene. The rearrangement joins TRBV4-2 to TRBJ2-5; 8 nucleotides match TRBD2. Germline CDR1 and CDR2: LGHNA and YNFKEQ. CDR3 length: 20 amino acids. V was pared by 4 bases and J by 4 bases, with 23 bases of the junction left unmatched. The CDR3 DNA, read in part, is TGTGCCAGCAGCCCTAGAGCGGGGGAGGTGGTAGCACGTGTCGGAGAGACC. Translation gives CASSPRAGEVVARVGET. In full, the CDR3 is CASSPRAGEVVARVGETQYF.

Notes on this clone: The CDR3 is cut off 3 residues early in the read; its end comes from the germline J gene. V gene TRBV5-1 combines with J gene TRBJ2-3, with 14 bases identical to TRBD2. CDR1 and CDR2 (germline): SGHRS, YFSETQ. The CDR3 has 17 residues. CDR3 sequence reads: CASSSGLAGVNQETQYF. The DNA read from the CDR3 is TGCGCCAGCAGCTCGGGACTAGCGGGAGTGAACCAAGAGACG.

Of note for this clone: Read sequence stops 3 residues before the CDR3 end, and the germline J gene provides the missing end. This chain uses TRBV7-9 with TRBJ1-2; 8 bases fit TRBD1. Germline V CDR1 and CDR2: SEHNR, FQNEAQ (reference sequence). This CDR3 is 14 amino acids long. The CDR3 bases that were read are TGTGCCAGCAGCAAAACCGGGACAGGCTACGAC. Translated: CASSKTGTGYD. The whole CDR3 sequence is CASSKTGTGYDYTF.

Concerning this clone: The DNA ends 3 residues before the CDR3 does, and the rest of the CDR3 is filled in from the germline J gene. The rearrangement joins TRBV6-1 to TRBJ2-1; 7 nucleotides align to TRBD1. The CDR3 is 14 amino acids. Looked up from germline, CDR1 is MNHNS and CDR2 is SASEGT. Trimming at V came to 2 bases and at J to 4 bases, leaving 2 bases not matched to a gene. Here the CDR3 reads CASSEWTGYNEQFF. The CDR3 bases that were read are TGTGCCAGCAGTGAATGGACAGGTTACAATGAG.

As regards this clone: The CDR3 is cut off 3 residues early in the read; its end comes from the germline J gene. The chain uses TRBV2 and TRBJ1-6; 9 bases match TRBD1. The V segment lost 6 bases and the J segment 6 bases; nucleotides outside the gene matches: 0. The CDR3 is 13 residues long. Germline CDR1 SNHLY, CDR2 FYNNEI. The sequenced CDR3 bases are TGTGCCAGCAGGGGACAGGGTAATTCACCC. Translated: CASRGQGNSP. The whole CDR3 reads CASRGQGNSPLHF.

On this clone: The CDR3 end falls 3 residues outside the read, so it is completed with the germline J gene. The rearrangement links TRBV7-3 to TRBJ1-5, with 7 bases fitting TRBD1. The germline CDR1 and CDR2 sequences are SGHTA and FQGTGA. V shed 5 bases and J 4 bases; nucleotides not matched to a gene: 8. This CDR3 has 15 amino acids. CDR3: CASSPPRDRNQPQHF. The covered CDR3 bases are TGTGCCAGCAGCCCCCCGCGGGACAGAAATCAGCCC.

As to this clone: The read terminates 3 residues ahead of where the CDR3 ends, so the germline J gene completes it. The V call is TRBV19, the J call TRBJ2-2; 8 nucleotides line up with TRBD1. CDR1 and CDR2 (germline): LNHDA, SQIVND (reference sequence). This CDR3 has 13 residues. The CDR3 protein is CASGTGRYSPLFF. The sequenced CDR3 bases are TGTGCCAGTGGGACAGGCCGTTATTCACCG.

As regards this clone: The CDR3 is cut off 3 residues early in the read; its end comes from the germline J gene. This rearrangement joins TRBV28 to TRBJ1-5, with D perhaps TRBD1 (5 bases). This CDR3 is 15 amino acids long. CDR1 and CDR2 from the germline V gene are MDHEN and SYDVKM. Trimming removed 2 bases from V and 4 bases from J, with 12 bases in between. The CDR3 sequence is CASSLDSNPNQPQHF. The sequenced CDR3 bases are TGTGCCAGCAGTTTAGACAGCAACCCGAATCAGCCC. Drawing the rest from reference TRBV28 and TRBJ1-5, the complete variable domain is DVKVTQSSRYLVKRTGEKVFLECVQDMDHENMFWYRQDPGLGLRLIYFSYDVKMKEKGDIPEGYSVSREKKERFSLILESASTNQTSMYLCASSLDSNPNQPQHFGDGTRLSIL.

Concerning this clone: Coverage ceases 3 residues before the CDR3 finishes, and the germline J gene fills in the end. The chain has TRBV18 and TRBJ1-2; perhaps TRBD1 as D (6 bases). Germline CDR1 KGHSH, CDR2 LQKENI. CDR3 length: 15 amino acids. V was pared by 4 bases and J by 5 bases, with 17 bases between. CDR3 bases read: TGTGCCAGCTCACGAGTTGAAACAGGGACATATGGC. Protein: CASSRVETGTYG. The CDR3, in full, reads CASSRVETGTYGYTF.

As to this clone: The read falls 3 residues short of the CDR3 end, and the missing part is taken from the germline J gene. The chain combines TRBV6-2 or TRBV6-3 with TRBJ1-2; the D gene is possibly TRBD1 (5 bases). CDR3 size: 12 residues. Germline assignment: CDR1 MNHEY and CDR2 SVGEGT. Trimming shortened V by 6 bases and J by 4 bases, and 9 bases separated the two germline ends. The CDR3: CASSEGSYGYTF. The CDR3 DNA, read in part, is TGTGCCAGCAGCGAGGGGAGCTATGGC.

Notes on this clone: The observed sequence ends 3 residues before the CDR3 terminus, with the missing tail filled in from the germline J gene. The chain uses TRBV18 and TRBJ2-1; 7 positions match TRBD1. The CDR3 is 15 amino acids. Germline V gives CDR1 KGHSH, CDR2 LQKENI. J was trimmed by 4 bases and V by 4 bases; bases with no gene match: 7. The part of the CDR3 DNA that was read is TGTGCCAGCTCACTAAGGGGACAGACATACAATGAG. Its protein product is CASSLRGQTYNE. The whole CDR3 protein reads CASSLRGQTYNEQFF.